Sequencing of this TCR beta chain was carried out in a study of T-cell memory formation after mild COVID-19. Study-wide findings and caveats: Memory from before infection featured some responding clones, which suggests cross-reactive memory joined.

It was 5'RACE with constant-segment primers that produced the TCR alpha and TCR beta cDNA libraries, which carried sample barcodes and UMIs. TCRdb independently ran MiXCR on the 5' RACE reads; one entry per CDR3 protein. The sample has 300,000 to 350,000 distinct CDR3 sequences, around 15% seen once; the top ten hold over 20%. This clonotype was observed a few times. Its antigen is currently unknown. With V trimmed by 1 base and J by 2 bases, 2 bases remained unmatched. The CDR3 has 14 amino acids. CDR1 and CDR2 (germline): SGHVS, FQNEAQ. The genes are TRBV7-8 and TRBJ2-7, with 7 nucleotides matching TRBD2. The source material was PBMCs or a T cell subset sorted from them (not recorded which). This TCR was recovered from a man between 18 and 29 years old who had mild COVID-19 (a few samples of this study predate the infection). Cell type and time point are not known. CDR3 DNA: TGTGCCAGCAGCTTAGAGGGGAGGGCCTACGAGCAGTACGTC. Its protein is CASSLEGRAYEQYV.